The source of this T cell receptor (beta chain) is a study of PD-1 blockade in mismatch repair-deficient tumors. Study-level results: Tumor-resident clones, often undetectable pretreatment in blood, expanded then contracted after pembrolizumab.

Of note for this clone: Antigen: not known.

TCRs were sequenced from a few patients responding to pembrolizumab. Assay used: immunoSEQ multiplex PCR; TCRdb lists only in-frame clones, some missing. The sample records about 130,000 clones, 88% being singletons. The sequence came from an adult with mismatch repair-deficient cancer. Material: peripheral blood, obtained 72 weeks after starting pembrolizumab.

The CDR3 spells CASSTTTGGGNEQYF. The CDR3 DNA reads as TGTGCCAGTAGTACGACGACAGGGGGCGGGAACGAGCAGTACTTC. The chain has TRBV19 and TRBJ2-7; 10 nucleotides match TRBD1. Unmatched junction bases numbered 8, after V lost 4 bases and J lost 5 bases. Germline V gene sequence: CDR1 LNHDA, CDR2 SQIVND (reference sequence). This CDR3 has 15 residues.